These 13 T cell receptor beta chains came from one sample sequenced in a study of naive and memory T cell subsets. Study-wide results and caveats: Naive repertoires, especially CD8, held a few larger clonotypes, possibly memory cells re-expressing CD45RA.

Two oligonucleotides, mixed equimolar, formed the beta constant-region primer covering TRBC1 and TRBC2. The ligated cDNA underwent four PCR rounds using SP2 and nested alpha and beta constant-region primers. MiXCR was run by TCRdb on the UMI-ligation and nested PCR reads, yielding one entry per CDR3 protein. The sample lists tens of thousands of distinct CDR3 sequences; 10% to 12% were seen once. These receptors have no identified antigens. Sequenced input: naive CD4+ T cells from blood. These receptors were collected from a human donor in good health.

There are a few counts of this clonotype. J is TRBJ1-1 and V is TRBV6-6; D is perhaps TRBD1 (5 bases). This CDR3 contains 13 residues. V lost 5 bases and J 4 bases, leaving 11 bases between the germline ends. Germline CDR1 is MNHNY and CDR2 is SVGAGI (reference sequence). The CDR3: CASSPLGGTEAFF. DNA of the CDR3: TGTGCCAGCAGTCCCCTTGGGGGCACTGAAGCTTTCTTT.

The chain uses TRBV6-5 and TRBJ2-7; TRBD2 aligns across 8 bases. This CDR3 has 13 amino acids. The trim removed 10 bases at V and 3 bases at J, leaving 8 bases unmatched. Germline CDR1 and CDR2: MNHEY and SVGAGI. CDR3 nucleotide sequence: TGTGCCACCGGGGGGGTTACTAACTACGAGCAGTACTTC. As protein: CATGGVTNYEQYF.

The chain carries TRBV19 and TRBJ2-1; D may be TRBD1 or TRBD2 (5 bases each). This CDR3 is 17 amino acids long. Per the germline V gene, CDR1 is LNHDA and CDR2 is SQIVND (reference sequence). Trimming cost V 7 bases and J 0 bases, with 19 bases left between them. The CDR3 protein is CASKVGTHLASYNEQFF. The DNA of the CDR3 is TGTGCCAGTAAGGTCGGGACGCACCTTGCCTCCTACAATGAGCAGTTCTTC.

This clonotype came up a few times. J is TRBJ1-2 and V is TRBV28; TRBD1 matches at 10 bases. The CDR3 extends over 14 amino acids. The V segment lost 6 bases and the J segment 7 bases; nucleotides outside the gene matches: 8. Per the germline V gene, CDR1 is MDHEN and CDR2 is SYDVKM. Here the CDR3 reads CASSDSTGGRGYTF. As DNA, the CDR3 is TGTGCCAGCAGCGACTCGACAGGGGGCCGTGGCTACACCTTC.

In this sample, this clonotype turned up a few times. This rearrangement joins TRBV27 to TRBJ2-3; 9 nucleotides align to TRBD2. Germline loops: CDR1 MNHEY, CDR2 SMNVEV (reference sequence). V was clipped by 3 bases and J by 6 bases; unmatched bases: 4. This CDR3 is built from 14 residues. The CDR3 bases are TGTGCCAGCAGTTTGGCGGGAGGGTCGGATACGCAGTATTTT. It translates to CASSLAGGSDTQYF.

There are a few counts of this clonotype. This chain uses TRBV12-3 or TRBV12-4 with TRBJ2-5, with 8 nucleotides matching TRBD2. The CDR3 extends over 15 amino acids. Trimming took 3 bases from V and 4 from J; bases not matched to a gene: 7. The CDR3 region has the DNA TGTGCCAGCAGTTTTACGGGAGGGCGCGGAGAGACCCAGTACTTC. This gives the protein CASSFTGGRGETQYF.

This clonotype was detected ten times or more. The chain's CDR3 is CASSLDRGSGNTIYF. Here the CDR3 DNA reads TGTGCCAGCAGCTTGGACAGGGGATCTGGAAACACCATATATTTT. The gene calls are TRBV7-9 and TRBJ1-3, with TRBD1 matching 9 bases. Unmatched junction bases numbered 1, after V lost 3 bases and J lost 1 base. CDR1 and CDR2 (germline): SEHNR, FQNEAQ (reference sequence). The CDR3 sequence is 15 residues long. The whole variable domain, remainder taken from reference TRBV7-9 and TRBJ1-3, is DTGVSQNPRHKITKRGQNVTFRCDPISEHNRLYWYRQTLGQGPEFLTYFQNEAQLEKSRLLSDRFSAERPKGSFSTLEIQRTEQGDSAMYLCASSLDRGSGNTIYFGEGSWLTVV.

This clonotype was recorded a few times. J is TRBJ2-1 and V is TRBV11-3; D remains unclear. The CDR3 totals 17 residues. The ends were cut back, 1 base at V and 6 bases at J, with 19 bases in the middle. In germline, CDR1 is SGHNT, CDR2 YENEEA. The CDR3 DNA reads as TGTGCCAGCAGCTTAGGTTTTATGGTGGGTTGGGGCAATGAGCAGTTCTTC. It specifies CASSLGFMVGWGNEQFF.

The sample holds a few counts of this clonotype. The rearrangement uses TRBV4-2 and TRBJ2-7; D call uncertain. V was cut by 4 bases and J by 8 bases, with 15 bases left in between. CDR1 is LGHNA, CDR2 YNFKEQ, per germline. The CDR3 is 13 residues long. CDR3 DNA sequence: TGTGCCAGCAGCCGGAACACCGGACGGCAGCAGTACTTC. Its protein product is CASSRNTGRQQYF.

This clonotype has a count of ten or more. Mismatch with germline at one junction end may stem from a read error. This sequence joins TRBV2 and TRBJ2-7; TRBD1 agrees at 10 bases. The CDR3 loop spans 12 amino acids. From germline, CDR1 is SNHLY and CDR2 FYNNEI. The CDR3: CASSGDRGIGNF. In nucleotides, the CDR3 is TGTGCCAGCAGTGGGGACAGGGGAATCGGGAACTTC.

A few counts support this clonotype. This chain uses TRBV7-6 with TRBJ1-2; TRBD1 aligns across 10 bases. Germline V gene data show CDR1 as SGHVS and CDR2 as FNYEAQ. CDR3 length: 15 residues. The V segment lost 3 bases and the J segment 4 bases; nucleotides outside the gene matches: 5. As DNA, the CDR3 is TGTGCCAGCAGCTTCAGGGACAGGGGTGGCTATGGCTACACCTTC. Its translation: CASSFRDRGGYGYTF.

V and J are TRBV10-3 and TRBJ1-6, with a tentative D call TRBD1 (5 bases). V was shortened by 2 bases and J by 9 bases, with 14 bases between the two germline ends. The CDR3 runs 15 residues. CDR1 is ENHRY and CDR2 is SYGVKD in the germline V gene. The CDR3 bases are TGTGCCATCAGTGAGGGGACCTCGGGAGGTTCACCCCTCCACTTT. Its protein product is CAISEGTSGGSPLHF.

This clonotype was counted between two and nine times. The chain combines TRBV6-2 or TRBV6-3 with TRBJ1-4; weak D call: TRBD1 (5 bases). The ends were cut back, 3 bases at V and 7 bases at J, with 21 bases in the middle. The CDR3 length is 17 residues. Germline CDR1 is MNHEY and CDR2 is SVGEGT. The CDR3 protein is CASSYIQGGVVAEKLFF. CDR3 nucleotide sequence: TGTGCCAGCAGTTATATCCAGGGAGGAGTCGTTGCTGAAAAACTGTTTTTT.